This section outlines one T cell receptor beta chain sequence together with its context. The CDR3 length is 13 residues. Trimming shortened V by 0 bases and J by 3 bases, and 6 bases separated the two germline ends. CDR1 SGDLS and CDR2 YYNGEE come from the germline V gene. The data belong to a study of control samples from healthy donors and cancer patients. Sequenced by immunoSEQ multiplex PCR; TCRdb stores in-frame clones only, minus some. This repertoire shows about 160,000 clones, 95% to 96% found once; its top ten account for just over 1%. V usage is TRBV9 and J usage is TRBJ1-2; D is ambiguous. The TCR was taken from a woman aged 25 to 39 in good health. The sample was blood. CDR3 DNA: TGTGCCAGCAGCGTAGCACAGCACTATGGCTACACCTTC. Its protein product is CASSVAQHYGYTF. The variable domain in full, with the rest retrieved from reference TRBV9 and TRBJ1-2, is DSGVTQTPKHLITATGQRVTLRCSPRSGDLSVYWYQQSLDQGLQFLIQYYNGEERAKGNILERFSAQQFPDLHSELNLSSLELGDSALYFCASSVAQHYGYTFGSGTRLTVV.